This T cell receptor beta chain was obtained from a study of T cell responses to AZD1222 COVID-19 vaccine. Findings and limits, study-wide: The study found vaccine-associated CD4 TCRs spanning spike, dominant at 160-218 and 743-854.

Sequenced by immunoSEQ multiplex PCR; TCRdb stores in-frame clones only, minus some. The sample carries under 150,000 clones, 90% recorded once. As to this clone: The antigen remains undetermined.

This CDR3 comprises 12 residues. Between the trimmed V and J ends, which lost 4 bases and 6 bases, there was a span of 9 bases. Germline CDR1 reads MDHEN; CDR2 reads SYDVKM. The material sequenced was peripheral blood, taken 28 days after the second AZD1222 dose. The chain employs TRBV28 and TRBJ1-2; the D gene is possibly TRBD1 (6 bases). The receptor's source is an adult who received the AZD1222 COVID-19 vaccine. The CDR3 DNA is TGTGCCAGCAGTTGGGGACAACATGGCTACACCTTC. Protein sequence: CASSWGQHGYTF.